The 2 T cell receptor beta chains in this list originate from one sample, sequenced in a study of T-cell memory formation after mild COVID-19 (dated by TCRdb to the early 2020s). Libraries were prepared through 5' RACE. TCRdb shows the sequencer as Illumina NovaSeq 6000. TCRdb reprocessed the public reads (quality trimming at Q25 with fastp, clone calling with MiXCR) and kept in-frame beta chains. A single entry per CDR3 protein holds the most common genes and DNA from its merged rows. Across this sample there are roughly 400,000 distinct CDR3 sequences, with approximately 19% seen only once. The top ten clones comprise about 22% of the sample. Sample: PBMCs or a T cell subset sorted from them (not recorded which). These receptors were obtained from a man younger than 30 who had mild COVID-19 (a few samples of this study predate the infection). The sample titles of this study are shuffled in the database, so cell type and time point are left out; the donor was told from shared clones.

CDR3 nucleotides: TGCGCCAGCAGCCAGTGGACAGGTCGCTCCTATAATTCACCCCTCCACTTT. Its translation is CASSQWTGRSYNSPLHF. This chain links TRBV4-1 with TRBJ1-6; 7 nucleotides match TRBD1. CDR1 MGHRA and CDR2 YSYEKL come from the germline V gene. Losses at the gene ends were 3 bases for V and 0 bases for J; bases not matched to a gene: 5. This CDR3 has 17 amino acids.

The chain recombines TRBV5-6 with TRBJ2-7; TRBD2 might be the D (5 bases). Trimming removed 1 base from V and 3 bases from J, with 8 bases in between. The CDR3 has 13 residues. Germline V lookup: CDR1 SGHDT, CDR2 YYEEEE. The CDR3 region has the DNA TGTGCCAGCAGCTTGTACGGGAACTACGAGCAGTACGTC. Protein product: CASSLYGNYEQYV.